Listed below are T cell receptor beta chains from one sample, sequenced in a study of blood T cell repertoires in COVID-19. The repertoire was sequenced with immunoSEQ multiplex PCR; TCRdb's copy has only in-frame clones and lacks some. The data show about 160,000 clones, less than 90% seen once. Sample: PBMCs or T cells enriched from blood (not recorded which). Source of these receptors: a woman in her 50s who had recovered from COVID-19. Each CDR3 is given with its conserved first and last residue. A D gene is named only where the DNA matches it firmly. A row's size may be missing; if present it is once, few, many or a size class.

v_call	d_call	j_call	clone_size	cdr3_nt	cdr3_aa
TRBV11-1	-	TRBJ2-1	-	TGTGCCAGCAGCTCTCAATCAGGAGGACGAAATGAGCAGTTCTTC	CASSSQSGGRNEQFF
TRBV5-4	-	TRBJ2-2	-	TGTGCCAGCAGCTTGGCTAAGGGAGGAGTTAGCGGGGAGCTGTTTTTT	CASSLAKGGVSGELFF
TRBV5-1	TRBD1	TRBJ1-5	-	TGCGCCAGCAGCTTACAGGGGGATCAGCCCCAGCATTTT	CASSLQGDQPQHF
TRBV11-3	-	TRBJ1-6	-	TGTGCCAGCAGCTTAACTTGGTTACAGTCGGATTCACCCCTCCACTTT	CASSLTWLQSDSPLHF
TRBV14	TRBD1	TRBJ2-7	-	TGTGCCAGCAGCCAAAGGACAGGGATTTCCGAGCAGTACTTC	CASSQRTGISEQYF
TRBV29-1	-	TRBJ2-7	-	TGCAGCGTTGAAGACCCCGCTGGCGAGAGGCTTCCTTTGGAGCAGTACTTC	CSVEDPAGERLPLEQYF
TRBV6-5	TRBD1	TRBJ1-2	-	TGTGCCAGCAGTCCCGGGACAGGGGGCAGCTATGGCTACACCTTC	CASSPGTGGSYGYTF
TRBV27	-	TRBJ1-6	-	TGTGCCAGCAGTTTATCTCCAGGTAGCGTCTCACCCCTCCACTTT	CASSLSPGSVSPLHF
TRBV9	-	TRBJ1-1	once	TGTGCCAGCAGCCCTCCCACGTACGGGGTGAACACTGAAGCTTTCTTT	CASSPPTYGVNTEAFF
TRBV19	-	TRBJ2-1	few	TGTGCCAGTAAGGCTCGGGGAAACTACAATGAGCAGTTCTTC	CASKARGNYNEQFF
TRBV5-4	TRBD2	TRBJ2-3	-	TGTGCCAGCAGCTTAGGAAACGGGGGGGCAAAAGATACGCAGTATTTT	CASSLGNGGAKDTQYF
TRBV7-3	-	TRBJ1-6	-	TGTGCCAGCAGCCCCACCCAGGGCGGATCACCCCTCCACTTT	CASSPTQGGSPLHF
TRBV29-1	-	TRBJ2-7	-	TGCAGCGCTATGACAGGCTACGAGCAGTACTTC	CSAMTGYEQYF
TRBV3-1/TRBV3-2	-	TRBJ2-7	-	TGTGCCAGCAGCCAAGCCGGCTACGAGCAGTACTTC	CASSQAGYEQYF
TRBV28	TRBD1	TRBJ1-1	-	TGTGCCAGCAGCCTTAGGGGGACAGGGAACACTGAAGCTTTCTTT	CASSLRGTGNTEAFF
TRBV2	-	TRBJ1-1	few	TGTGCCAGCTCCCAGTCCACTGAAGCTTTCTTT	CASSQSTEAFF